This T cell receptor (beta chain) was documented in a study of human T cells and chemical hapten exposure. This CDR3 spans 16 amino acids. J was trimmed by 1 base and V by 3 bases; bases with no gene match: 6. Germline CDR1 reads MNHEY; CDR2 reads SMNVEV (reference sequence). Time point here: patch test 3, about 24 weeks after DPC sensitization. Stated treatment: therapeutic diphenylcyclopropenone sensitization with weekly scalp DPC. This clonotype was observed a handful of times. Using its own MiXCR run on the RACE reads, TCRdb lists one record per CDR3 protein. This table has roughly 130,000 distinct CDR3 sequences, roughly 12% appearing once.

Sequenced here: whole blood, sampled in connection with sensitization to the hapten diphenylcyclopropenone (DPC). The TCR sequence derives from a woman in her fifties or sixties with alopecia areata. Some clones in this sample may be carry-over from other donors' samples. The rearrangement links TRBV27 to TRBJ2-3, with TRBD1 identical over 8 bases. Written as DNA, the CDR3 is TGTGCCAGCAGTTTCCCCTCGGGACAGGGCACAGATACGCAGTATTTT. Protein: CASSFPSGQGTDTQYF.